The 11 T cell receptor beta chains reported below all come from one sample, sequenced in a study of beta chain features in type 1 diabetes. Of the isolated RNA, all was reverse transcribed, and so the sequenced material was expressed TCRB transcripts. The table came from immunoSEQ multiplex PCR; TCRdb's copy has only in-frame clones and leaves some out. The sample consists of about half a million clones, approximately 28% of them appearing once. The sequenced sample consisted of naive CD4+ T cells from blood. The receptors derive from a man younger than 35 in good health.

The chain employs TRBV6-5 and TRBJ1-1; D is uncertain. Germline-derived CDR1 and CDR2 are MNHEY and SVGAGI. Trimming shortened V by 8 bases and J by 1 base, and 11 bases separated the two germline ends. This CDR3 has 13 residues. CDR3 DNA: TGTGCCAGCGGAGTGAGACGGAACACTGAAGCTTTCTTT. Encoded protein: CASGVRRNTEAFF.

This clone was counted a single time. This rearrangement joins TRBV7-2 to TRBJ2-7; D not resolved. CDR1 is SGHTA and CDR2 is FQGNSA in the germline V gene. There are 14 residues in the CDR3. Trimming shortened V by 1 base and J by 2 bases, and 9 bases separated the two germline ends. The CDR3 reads CASSLEVRTYEQYF. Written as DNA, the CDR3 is TGTGCCAGCAGCTTAGAGGTTCGTACCTACGAGCAGTACTTC.

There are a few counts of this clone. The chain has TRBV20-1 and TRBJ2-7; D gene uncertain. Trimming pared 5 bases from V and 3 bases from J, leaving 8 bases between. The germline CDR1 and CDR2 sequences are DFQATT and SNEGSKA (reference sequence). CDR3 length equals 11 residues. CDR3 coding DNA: TGCAGTGCTCCTCCTCTCTACGAGCAGTACTTC. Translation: CSAPPLYEQYF.

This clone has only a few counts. The DNA for the CDR3 is TGTGCCTGGAGTGTAGTGAGGGAAGACAACGAGCAGTACTTC. Encoded protein: CAWSVVREDNEQYF. The V and J genes are TRBV30 and TRBJ2-7, with TRBD2 as a possible D gene (5 bases). V dropped 0 bases and J dropped 5 bases, with 14 bases sitting between them. The CDR3 length is 14 residues. Germline CDR1 reads GTSNPN; CDR2 reads SVGIG (reference sequence).

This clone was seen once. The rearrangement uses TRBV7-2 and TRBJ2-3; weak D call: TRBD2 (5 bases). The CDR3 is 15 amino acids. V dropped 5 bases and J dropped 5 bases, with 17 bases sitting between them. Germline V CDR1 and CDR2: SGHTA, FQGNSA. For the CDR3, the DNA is TGTGCCAGCAGCGTAGAACACGCTGCGGGAGATACGCAGTATTTT. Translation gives CASSVEHAAGDTQYF.

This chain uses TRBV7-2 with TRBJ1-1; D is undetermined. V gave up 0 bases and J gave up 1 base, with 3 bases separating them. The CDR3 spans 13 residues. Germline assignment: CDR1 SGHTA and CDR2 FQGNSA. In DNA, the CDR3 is TGTGCCAGCAGCTTAGCAGGGAACACTGAAGCTTTCTTT. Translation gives CASSLAGNTEAFF.

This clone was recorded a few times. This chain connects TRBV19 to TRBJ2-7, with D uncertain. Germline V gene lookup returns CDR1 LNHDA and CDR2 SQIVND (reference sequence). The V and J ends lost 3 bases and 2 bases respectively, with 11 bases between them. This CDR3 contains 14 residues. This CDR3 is CASSIQNGAYEQYF. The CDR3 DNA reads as TGTGCCAGTAGTATCCAGAACGGCGCCTACGAGCAGTACTTC.

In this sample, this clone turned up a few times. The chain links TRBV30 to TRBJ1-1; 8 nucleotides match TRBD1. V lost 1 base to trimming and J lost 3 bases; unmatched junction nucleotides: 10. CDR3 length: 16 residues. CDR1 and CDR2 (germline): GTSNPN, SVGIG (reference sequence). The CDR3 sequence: CAWSGRPGQVDTEAFF. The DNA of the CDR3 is TGTGCCTGGAGTGGGCGACCGGGACAGGTGGACACTGAAGCTTTCTTT.

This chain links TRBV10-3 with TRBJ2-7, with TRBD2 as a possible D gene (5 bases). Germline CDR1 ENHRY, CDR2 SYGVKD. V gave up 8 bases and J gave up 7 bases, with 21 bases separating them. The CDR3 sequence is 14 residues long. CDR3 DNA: TGTGCCATCGGAACCATAGCGCCCGCCGGGGAGCAGTACTTC. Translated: CAIGTIAPAGEQYF.

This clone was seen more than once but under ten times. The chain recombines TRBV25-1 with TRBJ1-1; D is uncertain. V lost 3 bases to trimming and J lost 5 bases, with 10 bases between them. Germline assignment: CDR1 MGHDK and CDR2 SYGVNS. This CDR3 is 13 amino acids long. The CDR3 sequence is CASSEPIGTEAFF. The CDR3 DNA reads TGTGCCAGCAGTGAGCCCATTGGTACTGAAGCTTTCTTT.

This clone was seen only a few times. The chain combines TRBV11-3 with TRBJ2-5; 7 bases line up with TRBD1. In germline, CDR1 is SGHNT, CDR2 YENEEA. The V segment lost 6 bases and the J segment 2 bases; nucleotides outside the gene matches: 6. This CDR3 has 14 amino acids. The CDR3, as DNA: TGTGCCAGCAGTATAACAGGGGTTCAAGAGACCCAGTACTTC. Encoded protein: CASSITGVQETQYF. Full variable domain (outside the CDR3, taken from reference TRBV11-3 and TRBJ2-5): EAGVVQSPRYKIIEKKQPVAFWCNPISGHNTLYWYLQNLGQGPELLIRYENEEAVDDSQLPKDRFSAERLKGVDSTLKIQPAELGDSAVYLCASSITGVQETQYFGPGTRLLVL.